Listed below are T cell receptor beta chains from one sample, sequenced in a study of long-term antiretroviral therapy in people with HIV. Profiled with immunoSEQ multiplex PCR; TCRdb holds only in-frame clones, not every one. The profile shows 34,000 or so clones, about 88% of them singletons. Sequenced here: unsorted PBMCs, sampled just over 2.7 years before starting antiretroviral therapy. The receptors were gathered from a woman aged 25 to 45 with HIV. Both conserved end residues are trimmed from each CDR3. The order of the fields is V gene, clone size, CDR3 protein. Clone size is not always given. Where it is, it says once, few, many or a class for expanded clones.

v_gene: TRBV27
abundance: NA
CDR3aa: ASSYNRGRTEAF

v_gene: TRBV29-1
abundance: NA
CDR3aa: SVARQVPGVTEAF

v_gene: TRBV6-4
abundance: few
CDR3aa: ASSRLADESGELF

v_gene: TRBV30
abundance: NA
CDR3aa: AWSVGNTIY

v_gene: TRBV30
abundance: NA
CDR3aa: AWRPGSRSEQY

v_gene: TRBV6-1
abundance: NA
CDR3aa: ASTQSRNTGELF

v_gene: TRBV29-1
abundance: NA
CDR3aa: SVEESSGGEYNEQF

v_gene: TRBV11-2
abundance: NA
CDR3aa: ASSLGTGLGNTIY

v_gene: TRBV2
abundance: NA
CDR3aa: ASTSDRGQTLNTEAF

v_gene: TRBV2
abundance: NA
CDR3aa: ASSTGRSGELF

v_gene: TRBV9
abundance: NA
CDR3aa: ASSVGLVGSSRTEAF

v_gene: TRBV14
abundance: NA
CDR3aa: ASSQPLHRTSGGPAGTQY

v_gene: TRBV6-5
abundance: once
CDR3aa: ASRLIGQGEQF

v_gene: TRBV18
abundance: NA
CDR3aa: ASSPRDREGDEQF

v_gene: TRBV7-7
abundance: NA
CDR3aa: ASSLAGANTGELF

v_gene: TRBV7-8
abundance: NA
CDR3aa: ASSLLSGGRATDTQY

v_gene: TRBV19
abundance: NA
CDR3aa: ASSPIGERGTEAF

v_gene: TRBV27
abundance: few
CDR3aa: ASTSVRNYGYT

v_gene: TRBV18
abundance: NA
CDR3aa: ASSPQTTGHRLIDNEQF

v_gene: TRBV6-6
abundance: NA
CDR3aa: ASSYSSGGTDTQY

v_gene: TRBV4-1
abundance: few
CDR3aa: ASSRGEGADTQY

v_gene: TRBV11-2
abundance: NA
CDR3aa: ASSSTGEKLF

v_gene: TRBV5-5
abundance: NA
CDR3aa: ASSSESRTSYEQY

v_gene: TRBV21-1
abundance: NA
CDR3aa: ASSNPPSTGMGYEQY

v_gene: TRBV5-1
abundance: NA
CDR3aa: ASRLSSYEQY

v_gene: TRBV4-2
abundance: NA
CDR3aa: ASSQAGRQPNYGYT

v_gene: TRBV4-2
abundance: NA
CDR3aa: ASSQGGGLDGYT